The following is a T cell receptor (beta chain) sequence with its context. The data derive from a study of immune cell composition in non-small cell lung cancer. Data came from immunoSEQ multiplex PCR; TCRdb stores just in-frame clones and leaves some out. Of around 2,600 clones listed, roughly 80% are singletons. The CDR3 extends over 13 amino acids. V was pared by 11 bases and J by 2 bases, with 14 bases between. The germline CDR1 and CDR2 sequences are MNHNS and SASEGT. Normal lung was sampled as far from the tumour as possible, at least 3 cm. Material: non-adjacent lung tissue. The chain is built from TRBV6-1 and TRBJ2-3; possible D gene TRBD2, 5 bases. This sequence was found in a human donor with non-small cell lung cancer. Here the CDR3 reads CAGIKDSTDTQYF. In nucleotides, the CDR3 is TGTGCCGGAATCAAGGACTCCACAGATACGCAGTATTTT.